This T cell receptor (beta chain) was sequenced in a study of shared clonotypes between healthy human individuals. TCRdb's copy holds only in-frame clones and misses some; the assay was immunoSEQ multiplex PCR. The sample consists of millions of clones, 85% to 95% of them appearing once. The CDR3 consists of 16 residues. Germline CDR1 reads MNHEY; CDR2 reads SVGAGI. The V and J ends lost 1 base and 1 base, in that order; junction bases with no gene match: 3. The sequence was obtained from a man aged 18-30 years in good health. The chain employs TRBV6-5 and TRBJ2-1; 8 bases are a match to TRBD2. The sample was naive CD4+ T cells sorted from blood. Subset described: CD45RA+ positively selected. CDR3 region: CASSYYGGRSYNEQFF. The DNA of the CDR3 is TGTGCCAGCAGTTACTACGGCGGGAGGTCCTACAATGAGCAGTTCTTC.